These 16 T cell receptor beta chains were sequenced from one sample in a study of shared clonotypes between healthy human individuals. Profiled with immunoSEQ multiplex PCR; TCRdb holds only in-frame clones, not every one. The sample gives some 2.4 million clones, over 85% of which show up once; roughly 0.36% is in the top ten. Source material: naive CD4+ T cells from PBMCs. As for subset: CD45RA+ positively selected. All receptors derive from a man aged 18 to 29 in good health. Some clones in this sample may be carry-over from other donors' samples.

The chain couples TRBV28 to TRBJ2-7; a possible D gene is TRBD2 (6 bases). The CDR3 length is 12 residues. Trimming took off 8 bases at V and 7 bases at J, with 15 bases between the two ends. The germline CDR1 and CDR2 sequences are MDHEN and SYDVKM. The CDR3 spells CASGLTRLEQYF. The CDR3 DNA reads as TGTGCCAGCGGCTTGACTAGGTTGGAGCAGTACTTC. Based on the CDR3 plus reference TRBV28 and TRBJ2-7, the full variable domain is DVKVTQSSRYLVKRTGEKVFLECVQDMDHENMFWYRQDPGLGLRLIYFSYDVKMKEKGDIPEGYSVSREKKERFSLILESASTNQTSMYLCASGLTRLEQYFGPGTRLTVT.

The V and J genes are TRBV4-1 and TRBJ2-3; D remains unclear. This CDR3 contains 16 residues. Deletions cut 0 bases from V and 6 bases from J, with 16 bases between. Germline V gives CDR1 MGHRA, CDR2 YSYEKL. The CDR3 loop is CASSQDQAIRADTQYF. CDR3 sequence (DNA): TGCGCCAGCAGCCAAGATCAGGCAATAAGGGCGGATACGCAGTATTTT.

The rearrangement uses TRBV5-4 and TRBJ2-2; 14 bases are a match to TRBD2. The CDR3 has 16 residues. Germline CDR1 is SGHNT and CDR2 is YYREEE (reference sequence). With 4 bases clipped from V and 3 bases from J, the junction kept 2 bases outside the gene matches. The CDR3: CASSRGLAGDTGELFF. CDR3 nucleotide sequence: TGTGCCAGCAGCCGGGGACTAGCGGGAGACACCGGGGAGCTGTTTTTT. Supplemented by reference TRBV5-4 and TRBJ2-2, the full variable domain reads ETGVTQSPTHLIKTRGQQVTLRCSSQSGHNTVSWYQQALGQGPQFIFQYYREEENGRGNFPPRFSGLQFPNYSSELNVNALELDDSALYLCASSRGLAGDTGELFFGEGSRLTVL.

The chain has TRBV6-6 and TRBJ2-7, with D possibly called TRBD1 or TRBD2 (5 bases each). The CDR3 has 15 residues. CDR1 and CDR2 from the germline V gene are MNHNY and SVGAGI (reference sequence). Trimming cost V 7 bases and J 2 bases, with 18 bases left between them. In DNA, the CDR3 is TGTGCCAGCACCCGTTTCCCGGGGCAGGCCTACGAGCAGTACTTC. Encoded protein: CASTRFPGQAYEQYF.

The chain joins TRBV5-5 to TRBJ2-1, with 10 positions matching TRBD1. This CDR3 region has 16 residues. V dropped 4 bases and J dropped 4; count of bases not matched to a gene: 8. Germline CDR1 reads SGHKS; CDR2 reads YYEKEE (reference sequence). DNA for the CDR3: TGTGCCAGCAGCCAACGACAGGGGGCAATGTACAATGAGCAGTTCTTC. Amino acids: CASSQRQGAMYNEQFF. Based on the CDR3 plus reference TRBV5-5 and TRBJ2-1, the full variable domain is DAGVTQSPTHLIKTRGQQVTLRCSPISGHKSVSWYQQVLGQGPQFIFQYYEKEERGRGNFPDRFSARQFPNYSSELNVNALLLGDSALYLCASSQRQGAMYNEQFFGPGTRLTVL.

The V and J genes are TRBV28 and TRBJ2-5, with a tentative D call TRBD2 (7 bases). The CDR3 covers 16 residues. V was trimmed by 7 bases and J by 1 base, leaving 19 bases between them. Germline CDR1 is MDHEN and CDR2 is SYDVKM. The CDR3 nucleotides are TGTGCCAGCATCCCGCTCGGGGGAGGGGGCCAAGAGACCCAGTACTTC. Residues: CASIPLGGGGQETQYF.

This rearrangement joins TRBV6-1 to TRBJ2-7; D gene unclear. This CDR3 comprises 15 residues. V lost 5 bases and J 0 bases, leaving 14 bases between the germline ends. Germline loops: CDR1 MNHNS, CDR2 SASEGT. CDR3 sequence (DNA): TGTGCCAGCAGTTTACTGAGCCAGAGCTCCTACGAGCAGTACTTC. As protein: CASSLLSQSSYEQYF.

This clone showed up just once. J is TRBJ2-2 and V is TRBV2; 8 nucleotides match TRBD2. V was clipped by 4 bases and J by 4 bases; unmatched bases: 8. The CDR3 spans 16 residues. Per the germline V gene, CDR1 is SNHLY and CDR2 is FYNNEI. The CDR3 sequence is CASSGPGGAGTGELFF. CDR3 DNA sequence: TGTGCCAGCAGTGGGCCCGGGGGGGCCGGCACCGGGGAGCTGTTTTTT.

The chain combines TRBV29-1 with TRBJ1-2; D gene unclear. V lost 5 bases and J 8 bases, leaving 18 bases between the germline ends. The germline gives CDR1 SQVTM, CDR2 ANQGSEA. This CDR3 spans 13 amino acids. Written as DNA, the CDR3 is TGCAGCGTTTGGGGAGAAGGTTATGAGGGCTACACCTTC. Encoded protein: CSVWGEGYEGYTF.

This sequence joins TRBV18 and TRBJ2-6; no definite D call. Germline V lookup: CDR1 KGHSH, CDR2 LQKENI. V dropped 3 bases and J dropped 0 bases, with 18 bases sitting between them. The CDR3 length is 19 residues. CDR3 amino acids: CASSPGPIVGNSGANVLTF. The CDR3 nucleotides are TGTGCCAGCTCACCGGGCCCCATAGTTGGTAACTCTGGGGCCAACGTCCTGACTTTC.

This chain uses TRBV7-3 with TRBJ2-1; D not certain. The CDR3 length is 14 residues. V was cut by 4 bases and J by 2 bases, with 9 bases left in between. CDR1 is SGHTA and CDR2 is FQGTGA in the germline V gene. CDR3 residues: CASSSPGPYNEQFF. CDR3 coding DNA: TGTGCCAGCAGCTCCCCGGGCCCCTACAATGAGCAGTTCTTC.

V usage is TRBV30 and J usage is TRBJ1-3; 8 bases line up with TRBD1. From germline, CDR1 is GTSNPN and CDR2 SVGIG (reference sequence). Germline trimming cut 0 bases from V and 5 bases from J; bases unmatched to any gene: 6. The CDR3 consists of 15 residues. The CDR3 is CAWSVPSGGRNTIYF. The CDR3 DNA reads as TGTGCCTGGAGTGTCCCATCAGGGGGCAGAAACACCATATATTTT.

The chain is built from TRBV10-3 and TRBJ1-2; 7 nucleotides agree with TRBD1. Germline CDR1 and CDR2: ENHRY and SYGVKD. V trimming: 2 bases; J trimming: 4 bases; junction bases outside the gene matches: 4. The CDR3 loop spans 14 amino acids. The CDR3 bases are TGTGCCATCAGTGAGGGAACAGGGGTCTATGGCTACACCTTC. It translates to CAISEGTGVYGYTF.

J is TRBJ2-3 and V is TRBV5-1; D remains ambiguous. This CDR3 has 16 amino acids. The germline V gene encodes CDR1 SGHRS and CDR2 YFSETQ. V was shortened by 0 bases and J by 2 bases, with 13 bases between the two germline ends. The CDR3: CASSLGGDSFTDTQYF. The CDR3 nucleotides read TGCGCCAGCAGCTTGGGAGGAGACTCATTCACAGATACGCAGTATTTT.

The chain has TRBV7-9 and TRBJ1-5; D is perhaps TRBD1 (5 bases). CDR1 is SEHNR, CDR2 FQNEAQ, per germline (reference sequence). The V and J ends lost 1 base and 4 bases respectively, with 8 bases between them. The CDR3 length is 14 residues. CDR3 residues: CASSLGRENQPQHF. Written as DNA, the CDR3 is TGTGCCAGCAGCTTAGGCAGGGAGAATCAGCCCCAGCATTTT.

The chain carries TRBV7-2 and TRBJ1-2, with D perhaps TRBD1 (6 bases). The CDR3 consists of 15 residues. V lost 4 bases and J 6 bases, leaving 18 bases between the germline ends. Germline-derived CDR1 and CDR2 are SGHTA and FQGNSA. CDR3 residues: CASSSHRTVLDGYTF. Here the CDR3 DNA reads TGTGCCAGCAGCTCCCACCGGACAGTTCTTGATGGCTACACCTTC.